This T cell receptor (beta chain) was captured by sequencing in a study of blood T cell repertoires in COVID-19. V lost 7 bases to trimming and J lost 8 bases; unmatched junction nucleotides: 17. Germline values: CDR1 SQVTM, CDR2 ANQGSEA. The CDR3 runs 16 residues. Authors' analysis steps: Reference gene primers were amplified, and this amplification served to estimate nucleated cell counts. Clones were read by immunoSEQ multiplex PCR, and TCRdb kept only the in-frame ones, dropping some. That table furnishes V, J and clone size, whereas the DNA furnished D and trimming. The top ten hold roughly 17% of the sample, which has roughly 34,000 clones, around 77% seen once.

The gene calls are TRBV29-1 and TRBJ2-1, with TRBD2 matching 10 bases. This TCR was recovered from a human donor in a cohort sampled during active COVID-19. The sequenced material came from peripheral blood. The CDR3 bases are TGCAGCGCTTTAAAAGCGGGAGGGCTCTTAACGGATGAGCAGTTCTTC. Protein: CSALKAGGLLTDEQFF.